The entry below gives a single T cell receptor beta chain sequence along with its context. Its antigen is not known. The PCR ran on 60 Vbeta and 13 Jbeta primers. In the source study's methods: Approximately 72 million unique TCR beta chains, about 11 million of them shared, were counted by a later analysis. Sequenced by immunoSEQ multiplex PCR; TCRdb stores in-frame clones only, minus some. V, J and clone size were drawn from that table, and D and trimming were deduced from the DNA. The sample carries fewer than 150,000 clones, over 70% recorded once. The sample comes from a study of cytomegalovirus exposure and HLA in healthy donors. Trimming left V 4 bases short and J 9 bases short, with 16 bases between. There are 14 residues in the CDR3. The germline CDR1 and CDR2 sequences are SGHAT and FQNNGV. General study points: In an earlier analysis, in some 500 donors, most V segments appeared productive either ~87% or ~30% of the time. With high specificity and sensitivity, the classifier reportedly diagnosed cytomegalovirus status. Most likely, a cluster of highly shared sequence variants arose as a sequencing artifact.

The receptor's source is a woman aged 40-49 years in good health and CMV-seronegative. The rearrangement joins TRBV11-2 to TRBJ2-1; D is possibly TRBD1 (6 bases). Material for sequencing was PBMCs. The CDR3 here is CASSSFYGGSEQFF. Written as DNA, the CDR3 is TGTGCCAGCAGCTCCTTTTATGGGGGCAGTGAGCAGTTCTTC.